These 32 T cell receptor beta chains came from one sample sequenced in a study of CD4 T cells in relation to SARS-CoV-2 and coronaviruses. The antigens for these receptors are not known. The unexposed donors gave CD4+ T cells in about 2011-2019, prior to COVID-19. The cells were cultured for about ten days before CD4+ T cells were isolated. Libraries were prepared by immunoSEQ multiplex PCR; TCRdb keeps only in-frame clonotypes and omits some of them. The table shows approximately 20,000 clones, with around 81% occurring only once. Sequencing used CD4+ T cells from PBMCs, cultured in vitro. The receptor source for this set is a human donor in good health.

This clone was counted a few times. The rearrangement uses TRBV12-3 or TRBV12-4 and TRBJ1-3, with unresolved D. Trimming pared 6 bases from V and 7 bases from J, leaving 7 bases between. The CDR3 consists of 11 residues. CDR3 in amino acids: CASSPRNTIYF. DNA for the CDR3: TGTGCCAGCAGCCCGAGGAACACCATATATTTT.

V gene TRBV2 combines with J gene TRBJ2-1, with 10 bases lining up with TRBD1. With 6 bases clipped from V and 7 bases from J, the junction kept 6 bases outside the gene matches. This CDR3 is built from 14 residues. Germline values: CDR1 SNHLY, CDR2 FYNNEI. The CDR3 is CASRGQGPWNEQFF. CDR3 bases: TGTGCCAGCAGGGGACAGGGGCCTTGGAATGAGCAGTTCTTC.

This clone appeared a single time. This chain uses TRBV7-9 with TRBJ1-3; D not resolved. Trimming removed 0 bases from V and 2 bases from J, with 14 bases in between. From germline, CDR1 is SEHNR and CDR2 FQNEAQ (reference sequence). The CDR3 covers 17 residues. CDR3 amino acids: CASSLALAVNPGNTIYF. The CDR3 DNA sequence: TGTGCCAGCAGCTTAGCCCTAGCAGTCAATCCTGGAAACACCATATATTTT.

Written as DNA, the CDR3 is TGTGCCAGCAGTTACCCCCTAGGGGGCTACTTGGACGAAAACTACACCTTC. Translating it yields CASSYPLGGYLDENYTF. V is TRBV6-2 or TRBV6-3 and J is TRBJ1-2, with 7 bases fitting TRBD1. V lost 2 bases, J lost 10 bases, and 19 bases stayed unmatched. The CDR3 covers 17 residues. Germline assignment: CDR1 MNHEY and CDR2 SVGEGT.

This chain joins TRBV4-3 and TRBJ1-5, with D perhaps TRBD1 (6 bases). Germline lookup yields CDR1 LGHNA and CDR2 YSLEER. The germline V and J ends were trimmed by 0 bases and 6 bases, with 12 bases remaining between them. The CDR3 is made up of 15 amino acids. DNA for the CDR3: TGCGCCAGCAGCCAAGATCTTGGGGGCGTTCAGCCCCAGCATTTT. Translation gives CASSQDLGGVQPQHF.

The chain is built from TRBV7-9 and TRBJ2-1; D is unclear. V lost 7 bases and J 10 bases, leaving 11 bases between the germline ends. The CDR3 has 11 amino acids. Germline CDR1 and CDR2: SEHNR and FQNEAQ (reference sequence). CDR3 in amino acids: CASTLLGEQFF. CDR3 sequence (DNA): TGTGCCAGCACCCTTTTGGGGGAGCAGTTCTTC.

The CDR3 sequence: CASSPRQGATSPLHF. CDR3 bases: TGTGCCAGCAGCCCTCGACAGGGGGCCACCTCACCCCTCCACTTT. This chain uses TRBV7-2 with TRBJ1-6, with 10 nucleotides matching TRBD1. Germline CDR1 and CDR2: SGHTA and FQGNSA. V gave up 5 bases and J gave up 10 bases; unmatched junction bases: 8. The length of the CDR3 is 15 residues.

The sample holds one count of this clone. The chain has TRBV29-1 and TRBJ2-7, with D uncertain. The germline V and J ends were trimmed by 6 bases and 4 bases, with 13 bases remaining between them. The CDR3 sequence is 12 residues long. In germline, CDR1 is SQVTM, CDR2 ANQGSEA. CDR3 region: CSVLLVPYEQYF. CDR3 nucleotide sequence: TGCAGCGTCCTACTTGTCCCGTACGAGCAGTACTTC.

The chain couples TRBV2 to TRBJ1-1, with 8 bases matching TRBD1. The CDR3 spans 14 residues. V trimming: 5 bases; J trimming: 5 bases; junction bases outside the gene matches: 7. Germline loops: CDR1 SNHLY, CDR2 FYNNEI. CDR3 nucleotide sequence: TGTGCCAGCAGTTCTCAGGGGGCGGGGACTGAAGCTTTCTTT. Amino acids: CASSSQGAGTEAFF.

V is TRBV5-4 and J is TRBJ2-5; TRBD1 matches 9 bases. With 3 bases clipped from V and 6 bases from J, the junction kept 6 bases outside the gene matches. The germline CDR1 and CDR2 sequences are SGHNT and YYREEE (reference sequence). The CDR3 extends over 14 amino acids. The CDR3 here is CASSWDRDTKTQYF. Here the CDR3 DNA reads TGTGCCAGCAGCTGGGACAGGGACACGAAGACCCAGTACTTC.

The chain is built from TRBV7-2 and TRBJ2-4; 11 nucleotides match TRBD2. Per the germline V gene, CDR1 is SGHTA and CDR2 is FQGNSA. The V segment lost 4 bases and the J segment 6 bases; nucleotides outside the gene matches: 8. This CDR3 is 16 amino acids long. CDR3 coding DNA: TGTGCCAGCAGCTCCCTCATAGCGGGGGGGCGAAACATTCAGTACTTC. The encoded protein is CASSSLIAGGRNIQYF.

In this sample, this clone turned up a few times. This sequence joins TRBV4-3 and TRBJ1-4; no reliable D call. Germline lookup yields CDR1 LGHNA and CDR2 YSLEER. CDR3 length: 16 amino acids. V was clipped by 1 base and J by 2 bases, with 11 bases between them. CDR3 residues: CASSQGERTTNEKLFF. CDR3 nucleotide sequence: TGCGCCAGCAGCCAAGGGGAACGGACGACTAATGAAAAACTGTTTTTT.

The rearrangement joins TRBV19 to TRBJ2-2, with a possible D match to TRBD2 (6 bases). V was clipped by 3 bases and J by 6 bases, with 14 bases between them. Germline V gene lookup returns CDR1 LNHDA and CDR2 SQIVND (reference sequence). This CDR3 has 15 amino acids. The CDR3 sequence: CASSIPTGEAGELFF. The CDR3 nucleotides are TGTGCCAGTAGTATCCCCACGGGAGAGGCCGGGGAGCTGTTTTTT.

The V gene is TRBV28, the J gene TRBJ2-3; 12 nucleotides agree with TRBD2. Germline-derived CDR1 and CDR2 are MDHEN and SYDVKM. The CDR3 contains 15 residues. Trimming cost V 5 bases and J 2 bases; bases outside gene matches: 2. CDR3 amino acids: CASSLAGGFTDTQYF. The CDR3 nucleotides are TGTGCCAGCAGTCTAGCGGGGGGGTTCACAGATACGCAGTATTTT.

The table lists this clone with a count of one. The chain links TRBV13 to TRBJ1-2; 7 bases align to TRBD1. Trimming took 5 bases from V and 8 from J; bases not matched to a gene: 17. Germline loops: CDR1 PRHDT, CDR2 FYEKMQ (reference sequence). This CDR3 has 16 amino acids. The CDR3 DNA is TGTGCCAGCAGCCCCTATGACATAGGGGGCCCCGGCGGCTACACCTTC. Residues: CASSPYDIGGPGGYTF.

The J gene is TRBJ1-1, the V gene TRBV29-1, with TRBD1 identical over 9 bases. The trim removed 1 base at V and 10 bases at J, leaving 4 bases unmatched. Germline CDR1 and CDR2: SQVTM and ANQGSEA. The CDR3 totals 12 residues. The CDR3 sequence: CSVEGDRVRAFF. The CDR3 DNA follows: TGCAGCGTTGAAGGGGACAGGGTCCGAGCTTTCTTT.

This chain connects TRBV7-2 to TRBJ2-7; D possibly uses TRBD1 or TRBD2 (5 bases each). The CDR3 has 14 amino acids. Germline-derived CDR1 and CDR2 are SGHTA and FQGNSA. The V and J ends lost 5 bases and 7 bases respectively, with 18 bases between them. DNA of the CDR3: TGTGCCAGCAGCCGTGGGACGGTTCGGGAAGAGCAGTACTTC. Translation: CASSRGTVREEQYF.

The chain recombines TRBV4-1 with TRBJ1-2; D possibly corresponds to TRBD1 (6 bases). Between the trimmed V and J ends, which lost 4 bases and 10 bases, there was a span of 22 bases. This CDR3 has 15 residues. Per germline, CDR1 MGHRA and CDR2 YSYEKL. The CDR3 bases are TGCGCCAGCAGCCCCCAGACAGGACCGCGTTCAACCTACACCTTC. Translated, it gives CASSPQTGPRSTYTF.

The V and J genes are TRBV7-2 and TRBJ1-2, with D possibly TRBD1 on 6 matching bases. The V gene lost 5 bases and the J gene lost 1 base, with 17 bases spanning the gap. CDR1 is SGHTA and CDR2 is FQGNSA in the germline V gene. There are 16 residues in the CDR3. CDR3 sequence: CASSTAIQGGNYGYTF. In DNA, the CDR3 is TGTGCCAGCAGCACGGCCATACAGGGAGGTAACTATGGCTACACCTTC.

The genes are TRBV12-3 or TRBV12-4 and TRBJ2-7, with D uncertain. CDR3 length equals 12 residues. V dropped 6 bases and J dropped 2 bases, with 8 bases sitting between them. In nucleotides, the CDR3 is TGTGCCAGCAGAGACGGTGCCTACGAGCAGTACTTC. Its protein product is CASRDGAYEQYF.

This clone appeared once. This CDR3 is CASSLAAANYGYTF. In nucleotides, the CDR3 is TGTGCCAGCAGCTTAGCTGCAGCTAACTATGGCTACACCTTC. The chain is built from TRBV7-9 and TRBJ1-2; D is uncertain. Between the trimmed V and J ends, which lost 0 bases and 0 bases, there was a span of 5 bases. Germline CDR1 and CDR2: SEHNR and FQNEAQ (reference sequence). The CDR3 contains 14 residues.

The gene calls are TRBV12-3 or TRBV12-4 and TRBJ1-3; no clear D gene. The CDR3 is 12 amino acids. The germline V and J ends were trimmed by 5 bases and 3 bases, with 5 bases remaining between them. The CDR3 here is CASSLLGNTIYF. The CDR3 DNA reads as TGTGCCAGCAGTCTCCTTGGAAACACCATATATTTT.

The genes are TRBV9 and TRBJ2-3; TRBD2 matches 11 bases. The germline CDR1 and CDR2 sequences are SGDLS and YYNGEE. V lost 3 bases and J lost 4; bases outside the gene matches: 10. CDR3 length: 17 amino acids. The CDR3 coding sequence is TGTGCCAGCAGCGCAACTAGCGGGAGTTCGGTGGCAGATACGCAGTATTTT. It yields the protein CASSATSGSSVADTQYF.

The rearrangement links TRBV11-2 to TRBJ1-1; D may be TRBD1 (5 bases). The CDR3 covers 14 residues. The V and J ends lost 3 bases and 10 bases respectively, with 18 bases between them. Germline V lookup: CDR1 SGHAT, CDR2 FQNNGV. In DNA form, the CDR3 reads TGTGCCAGCAGCTTGGGACCCCCCGGGAGTGGAGCTTTCTTT. Residues: CASSLGPPGSGAFF.

V gene TRBV5-1 combines with J gene TRBJ2-5, with TRBD2 identical over 15 bases. CDR1 and CDR2 from the germline V gene are SGHRS and YFSETQ. The CDR3 totals 17 residues. V was clipped by 4 bases and J by 4 bases; unmatched bases: 8. CDR3 loop: CASSRGTSGRTGETQYF. CDR3 sequence (DNA): TGCGCCAGCAGCAGGGGGACTAGCGGGAGGACGGGAGAGACCCAGTACTTC. Drawing the rest from reference TRBV5-1 and TRBJ2-5, the complete variable domain is KAGVTQTPRYLIKTRGQQVTLSCSPISGHRSVSWYQQTPGQGLQFLFEYFSETQRNKGNFPGRFSGRQFSNSRSEMNVSTLELGDSALYLCASSRGTSGRTGETQYFGPGTRLLVL.

The V call is TRBV14, the J call TRBJ1-1; 7 nucleotides agree with TRBD1. V lost 1 base to trimming and J lost 4 bases; unmatched junction nucleotides: 9. The CDR3 has 16 residues. Per the germline V gene, CDR1 is SGHDN and CDR2 is FVKESK. CDR3 nucleotides: TGTGCCAGCAGCCAAGCCCACCCAGGGGGGAGCACTGAAGCTTTCTTT. Amino acids: CASSQAHPGGSTEAFF.

The chain uses TRBV28 and TRBJ1-4; no clear D. The CDR3 sequence is 14 residues long. The V gene's germline CDR1 is MDHEN and CDR2 SYDVKM. V lost 8 bases and J 5 bases, leaving 15 bases between the germline ends. The CDR3 loop reads CASCPSTINEKLFF. DNA of the CDR3: TGTGCCAGCTGCCCCTCGACGATAAATGAAAAACTGTTTTTT.

The CDR3 bases are TGTGCCAGCAGCCGCCCGACCCCGAGCGGAGAGACCCAGTACTTC. Residues: CASSRPTPSGETQYF. V gene TRBV6-5 combines with J gene TRBJ2-5, with D tentatively TRBD2 (5 bases). Per germline, CDR1 MNHEY and CDR2 SVGAGI. The CDR3 totals 15 residues. Trimming removed 6 bases from V and 4 bases from J, with 18 bases in between.

This clone was observed once. CDR3 amino acids: CSVARARDTYEQYF. The CDR3 DNA follows: TGCAGCGTTGCCCGAGCCAGGGACACCTACGAGCAGTACTTC. The chain is built from TRBV29-1 and TRBJ2-7, with D possibly matching TRBD1 (6 bases). Germline V CDR1 and CDR2: SQVTM, ANQGSEA. The V end lost 4 bases, the J end lost 2 bases, and 15 bases lay between the germline ends. CDR3 length: 14 amino acids.

The chain has TRBV5-1 and TRBJ2-3; 7 bases map to TRBD2. V trimming: 4 bases; J trimming: 5 bases; junction bases outside the gene matches: 10. Germline CDR1 is SGHRS and CDR2 is YFSETQ. The CDR3 spans 15 residues. Here the CDR3 reads CASSPSGGGGDTQYF. The DNA of the CDR3 is TGCGCCAGCAGCCCCAGCGGTGGGGGGGGAGATACGCAGTATTTT.

This clone was seen once. This rearrangement joins TRBV6-2 or TRBV6-3 to TRBJ2-5; tentatively, D is TRBD2 (6 bases). Looked up from germline, CDR1 is MNHEY and CDR2 is SVGEGT. The CDR3 is 18 residues long. V was pared by 7 bases and J by 4 bases, with 28 bases between. The CDR3 loop is CASTPITQGGAPLETQYF. The CDR3 region has the DNA TGTGCCAGCACCCCTATAACCCAGGGAGGCGCCCCTTTAGAGACCCAGTACTTC.

V usage is TRBV9 and J usage is TRBJ2-5; the match to TRBD2 covers 9 bases. The CDR3 length is 20 residues. The V gene end was trimmed by 4 bases and the J gene end by 5 bases; junction bases not matched to a gene: 24. Germline V gene sequence: CDR1 SGDLS, CDR2 YYNGEE. Here the CDR3 reads CASSPGVLAGRRGDFETQYF. The DNA for the CDR3 is TGTGCCAGCAGCCCAGGGGTCCTAGCGGGGAGGAGAGGGGACTTCGAGACCCAGTACTTC.